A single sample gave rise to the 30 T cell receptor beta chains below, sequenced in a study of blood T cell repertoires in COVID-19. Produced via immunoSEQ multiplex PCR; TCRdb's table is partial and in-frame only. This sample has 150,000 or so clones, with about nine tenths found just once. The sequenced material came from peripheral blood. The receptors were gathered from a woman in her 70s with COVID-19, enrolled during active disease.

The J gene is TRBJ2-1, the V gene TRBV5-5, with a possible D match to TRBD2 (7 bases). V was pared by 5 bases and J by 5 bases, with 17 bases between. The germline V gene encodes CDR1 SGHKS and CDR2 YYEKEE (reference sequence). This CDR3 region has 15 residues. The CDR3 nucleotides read TGTGCCAGCAGTGAGACCGGGGGGCTGAACAATGAGCAGTTCTTC. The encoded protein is CASSETGGLNNEQFF.

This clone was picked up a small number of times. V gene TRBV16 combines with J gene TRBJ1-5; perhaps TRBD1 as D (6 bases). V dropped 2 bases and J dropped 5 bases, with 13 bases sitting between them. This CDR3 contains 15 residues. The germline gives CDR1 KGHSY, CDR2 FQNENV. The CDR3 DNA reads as TGTGCCAGCAGCCAACGCTCAGGGGACGATCAGCCCCAGCATTTT. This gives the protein CASSQRSGDDQPQHF.

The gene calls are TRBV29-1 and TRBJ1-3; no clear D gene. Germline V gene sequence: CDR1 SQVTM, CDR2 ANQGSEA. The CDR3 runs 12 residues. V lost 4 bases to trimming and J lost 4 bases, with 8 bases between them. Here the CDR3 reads CSVVTQGNTIYF. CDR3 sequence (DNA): TGCAGCGTTGTCACACAAGGAAACACCATATATTTT.

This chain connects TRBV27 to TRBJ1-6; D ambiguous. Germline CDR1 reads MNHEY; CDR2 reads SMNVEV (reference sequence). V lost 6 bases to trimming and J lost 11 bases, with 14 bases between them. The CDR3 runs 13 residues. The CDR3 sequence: CASSQRWPAPLHF. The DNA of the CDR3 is TGTGCCAGCAGCCAGCGGTGGCCAGCACCCCTCCACTTT.

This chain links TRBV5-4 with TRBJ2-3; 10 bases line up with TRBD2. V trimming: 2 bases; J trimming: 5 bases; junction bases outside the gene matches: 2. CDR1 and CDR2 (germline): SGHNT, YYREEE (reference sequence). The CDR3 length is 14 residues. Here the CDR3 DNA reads TGTGCCAGCAGCTTTTGGACTAGCGGAGATACGCAGTATTTT. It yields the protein CASSFWTSGDTQYF.

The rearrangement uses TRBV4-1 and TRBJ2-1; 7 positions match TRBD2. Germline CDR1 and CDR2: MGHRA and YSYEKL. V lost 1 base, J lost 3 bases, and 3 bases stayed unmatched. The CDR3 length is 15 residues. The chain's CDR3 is CASSQGAGVYNEQFF. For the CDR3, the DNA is TGCGCCAGCAGCCAAGGGGCGGGGGTCTACAATGAGCAGTTCTTC.

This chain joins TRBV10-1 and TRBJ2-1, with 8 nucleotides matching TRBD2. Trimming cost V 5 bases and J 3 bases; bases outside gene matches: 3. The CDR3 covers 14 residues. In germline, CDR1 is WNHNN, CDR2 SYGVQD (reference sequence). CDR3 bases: TGCGCCAGCAGTAGGGCGGGGGGCTACAATGAGCAGTTCTTC. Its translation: CASSRAGGYNEQFF.

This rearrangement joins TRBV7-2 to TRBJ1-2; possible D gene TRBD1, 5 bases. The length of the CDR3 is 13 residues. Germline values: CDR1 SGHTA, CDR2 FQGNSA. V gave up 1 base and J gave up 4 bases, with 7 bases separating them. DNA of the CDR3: TGTGCCAGCAGCTTAGAGGGGCTCTATGGCTACACCTTC. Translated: CASSLEGLYGYTF.

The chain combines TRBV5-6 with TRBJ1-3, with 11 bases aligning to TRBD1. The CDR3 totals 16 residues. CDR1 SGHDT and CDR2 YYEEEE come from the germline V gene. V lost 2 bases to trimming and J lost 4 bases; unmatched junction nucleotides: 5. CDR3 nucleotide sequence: TGTGCCAGCAGCTTCCTGGACAGGGGGCCCGGAAACACCATATATTTT. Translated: CASSFLDRGPGNTIYF.

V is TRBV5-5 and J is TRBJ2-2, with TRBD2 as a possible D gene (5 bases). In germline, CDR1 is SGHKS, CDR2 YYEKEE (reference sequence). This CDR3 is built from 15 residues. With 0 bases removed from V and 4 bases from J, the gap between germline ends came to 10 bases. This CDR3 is CASSLAGRGTGELFF. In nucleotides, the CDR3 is TGTGCCAGCAGCTTGGCTGGACGGGGCACCGGGGAGCTGTTTTTT.

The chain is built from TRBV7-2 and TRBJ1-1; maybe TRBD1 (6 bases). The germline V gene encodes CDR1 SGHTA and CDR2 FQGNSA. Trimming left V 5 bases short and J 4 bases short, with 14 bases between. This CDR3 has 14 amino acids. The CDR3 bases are TGTGCCAGCAGCCCCTGGGGGGGGGCCACTGAAGCTTTCTTT. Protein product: CASSPWGGATEAFF.

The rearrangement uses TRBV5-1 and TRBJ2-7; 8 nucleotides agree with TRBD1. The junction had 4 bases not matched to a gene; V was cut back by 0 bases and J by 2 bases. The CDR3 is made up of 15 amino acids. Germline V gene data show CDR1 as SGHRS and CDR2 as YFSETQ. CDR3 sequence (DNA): TGCGCCAGCAGCTTGGAAGGACAGGGCACCTACGAGCAGTACTTC. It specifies CASSLEGQGTYEQYF.

The CDR3 bases are TGCGCCAGCAGCTTGGAGGCGGCCGCCAGCACAGATACGCAGTATTTT. Amino acids: CASSLEAAASTDTQYF. This chain uses TRBV5-1 with TRBJ2-3; D remains unclear. Germline values: CDR1 SGHRS, CDR2 YFSETQ. The CDR3 loop spans 16 amino acids. V was cut by 0 bases and J by 0 bases, with 11 bases left in between.

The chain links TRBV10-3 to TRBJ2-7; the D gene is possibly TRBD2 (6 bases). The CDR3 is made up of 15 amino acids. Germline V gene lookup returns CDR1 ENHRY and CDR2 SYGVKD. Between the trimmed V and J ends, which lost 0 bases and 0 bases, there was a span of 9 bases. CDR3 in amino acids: CAISESAGPSYEQYF. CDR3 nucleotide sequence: TGTGCCATCAGTGAGTCCGCGGGACCCTCCTACGAGCAGTACTTC.

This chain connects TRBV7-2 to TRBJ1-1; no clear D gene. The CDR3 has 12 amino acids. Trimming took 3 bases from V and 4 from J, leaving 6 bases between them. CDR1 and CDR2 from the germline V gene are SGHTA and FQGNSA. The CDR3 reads CASSFRSTEAFF. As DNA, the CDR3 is TGTGCCAGCAGCTTCCGGAGCACTGAAGCTTTCTTT.

CDR3 sequence reads: CSGHRGPDTEAFF. For the CDR3, the DNA is TGCAGCGGCCACAGGGGGCCGGACACTGAAGCTTTCTTT. The chain couples TRBV29-1 to TRBJ1-1; 9 bases agree with TRBD1. The CDR3 is 13 amino acids. Trimming took 7 bases from V and 3 from J; bases not matched to a gene: 6. Looked up from germline, CDR1 is SQVTM and CDR2 is ANQGSEA.

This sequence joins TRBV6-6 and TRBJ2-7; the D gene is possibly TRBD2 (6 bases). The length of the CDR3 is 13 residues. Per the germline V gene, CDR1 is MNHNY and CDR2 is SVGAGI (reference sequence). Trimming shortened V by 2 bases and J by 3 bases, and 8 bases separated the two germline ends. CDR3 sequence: CASSYGGNYEQYF. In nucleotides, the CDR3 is TGTGCCAGCAGTTACGGGGGGAACTACGAGCAGTACTTC.

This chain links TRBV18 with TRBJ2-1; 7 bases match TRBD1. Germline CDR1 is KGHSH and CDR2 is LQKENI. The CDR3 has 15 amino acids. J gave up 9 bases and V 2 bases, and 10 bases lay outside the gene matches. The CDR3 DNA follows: TGTGCCAGCTCACCAGACAGGGTCCCAGTGGGTGAGCAGTTCTTC. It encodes CASSPDRVPVGEQFF.

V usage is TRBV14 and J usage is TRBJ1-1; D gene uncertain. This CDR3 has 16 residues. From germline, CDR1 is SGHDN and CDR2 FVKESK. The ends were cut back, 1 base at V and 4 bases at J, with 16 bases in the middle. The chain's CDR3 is CASSQVEIGRATEAFF. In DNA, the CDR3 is TGTGCCAGCAGCCAAGTAGAGATAGGGAGGGCCACTGAAGCTTTCTTT. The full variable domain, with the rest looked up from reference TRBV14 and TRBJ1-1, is EAGVTQFPSHSVIEKGQTVTLRCDPISGHDNLYWYRRVMGKEIKFLLHFVKESKQDESGMPNNRFLAERTGGTYSTLKVQPAELEDSGVYFCASSQVEIGRATEAFFGQGTRLTVV.

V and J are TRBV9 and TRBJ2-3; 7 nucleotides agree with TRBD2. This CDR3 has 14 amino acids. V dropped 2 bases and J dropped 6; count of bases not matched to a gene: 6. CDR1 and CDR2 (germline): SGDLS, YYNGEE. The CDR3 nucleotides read TGTGCCAGCAGCGTCGAGGGAGGGGTGGATACGCAGTATTTT. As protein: CASSVEGGVDTQYF.

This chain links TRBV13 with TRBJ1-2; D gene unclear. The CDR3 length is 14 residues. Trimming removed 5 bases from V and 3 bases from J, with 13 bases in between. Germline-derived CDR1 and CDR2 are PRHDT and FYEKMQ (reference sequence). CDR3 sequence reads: CASSPGGLYYGYTF. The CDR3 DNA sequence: TGTGCCAGCAGCCCCGGAGGACTATACTATGGCTACACCTTC.

CDR3 bases: TGTGCCATCAGTGCGTCGCCGGAGGATACGCAGTATTTT. It yields the protein CAISASPEDTQYF. The genes are TRBV10-3 and TRBJ2-3; no reliable D call. Germline CDR1 ENHRY, CDR2 SYGVKD. CDR3 length: 13 amino acids. V was clipped by 4 bases and J by 6 bases, with 11 bases between them.

The CDR3: CAISTGDLNTEAFF. As DNA, the CDR3 is TGTGCCATCAGTACAGGAGACTTGAACACTGAAGCTTTCTTT. V and J are TRBV10-3 and TRBJ1-1, with a tentative D call TRBD1 (5 bases). Germline loops: CDR1 ENHRY, CDR2 SYGVKD. This CDR3 region has 14 residues. V was pared by 5 bases and J by 0 bases, with 10 bases between.

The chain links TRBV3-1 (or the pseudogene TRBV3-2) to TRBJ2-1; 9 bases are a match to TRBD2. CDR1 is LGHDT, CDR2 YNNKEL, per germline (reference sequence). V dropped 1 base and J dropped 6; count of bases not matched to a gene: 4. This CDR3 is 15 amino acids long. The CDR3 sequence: CASSQGDSGGNEQFF. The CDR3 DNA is TGTGCCAGCAGCCAAGGGGATAGCGGGGGCAATGAGCAGTTCTTC.

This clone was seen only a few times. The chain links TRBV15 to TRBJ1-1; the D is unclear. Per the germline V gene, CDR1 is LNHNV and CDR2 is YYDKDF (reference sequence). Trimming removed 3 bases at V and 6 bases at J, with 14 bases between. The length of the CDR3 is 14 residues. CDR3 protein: CATSSGRVVPEAFF. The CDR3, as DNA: TGTGCCACCAGCAGTGGGAGAGTAGTACCTGAAGCTTTCTTT.

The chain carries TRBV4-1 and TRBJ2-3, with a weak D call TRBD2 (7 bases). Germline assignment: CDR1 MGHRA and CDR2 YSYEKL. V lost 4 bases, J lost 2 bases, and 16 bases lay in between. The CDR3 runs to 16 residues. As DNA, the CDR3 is TGCGCCAGCAGCCCCCTGGGAGGGGGAAACACAGATACGCAGTATTTT. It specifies CASSPLGGGNTDTQYF.

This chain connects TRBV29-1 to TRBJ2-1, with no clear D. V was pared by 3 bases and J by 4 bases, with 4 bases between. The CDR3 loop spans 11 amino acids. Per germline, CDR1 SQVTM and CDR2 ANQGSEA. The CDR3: CSVDSYNEQFF. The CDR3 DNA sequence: TGCAGCGTTGACAGTTACAATGAGCAGTTCTTC.

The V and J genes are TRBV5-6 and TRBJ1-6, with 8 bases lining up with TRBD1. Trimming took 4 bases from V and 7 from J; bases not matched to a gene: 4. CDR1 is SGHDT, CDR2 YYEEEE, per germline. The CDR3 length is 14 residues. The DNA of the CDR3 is TGTGCCAGCAGCCCGACAGGGGTGAATTCACCCCTCCACTTT. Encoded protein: CASSPTGVNSPLHF.

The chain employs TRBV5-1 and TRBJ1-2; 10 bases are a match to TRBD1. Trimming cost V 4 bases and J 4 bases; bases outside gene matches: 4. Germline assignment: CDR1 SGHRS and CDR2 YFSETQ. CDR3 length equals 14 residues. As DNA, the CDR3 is TGCGCCAGCAGCATGACAGGGGGCCTCTATGGCTACACCTTC. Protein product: CASSMTGGLYGYTF.

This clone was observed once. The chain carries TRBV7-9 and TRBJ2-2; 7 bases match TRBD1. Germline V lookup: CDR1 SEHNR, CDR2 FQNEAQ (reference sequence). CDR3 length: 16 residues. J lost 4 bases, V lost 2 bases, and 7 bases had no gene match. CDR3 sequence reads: CASSLNRQGGTGELFF. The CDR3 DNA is TGTGCCAGCAGCTTAAATCGACAGGGCGGCACCGGGGAGCTGTTTTTT.